The rows below give T cell receptor beta chains drawn from one sample of a study of regulatory T cells in long-lasting Graves disease. In TCRdb, the multiplex PCR reads were re-called with MiXCR into one record per CDR3 protein. The repertoire includes some 330,000 distinct CDR3 sequences, 20% to 25% of them detected once, and approximately 28% sits in the top ten. Sequenced material: peripheral blood mononuclear cells (PBMCs), taken when the disease was refractory, from a patient treated with antithyroid drugs. These receptors originate from a woman aged 40 to 50 with Graves disease. Each CDR3 is given with its conserved first and last residue. The order of the fields is J gene, CDR3 length, clone size, V gene, D gene, CDR3 protein, CDR3 DNA. A D gene is named only where the DNA matches it firmly. Rows may omit the clone size; those that give it use once, few, many or a size class.

TRBJ2-7	14	many	TRBV7-9	TRBD2	CASSSTSGTYEQYF	TGTGCCAGCAGCTCGACTAGCGGGACCTACGAGCAGTACTTC
TRBJ2-2	15	many	TRBV28	TRBD1	CASGLIQGEYGELFF	TGTGCCAGCGGCTTAATACAGGGGGAATACGGGGAGCTGTTTTTT
TRBJ1-1	12	many	TRBV24-1	-	CATSDMNTEAFF	TGTGCCACCAGTGATATGAACACTGAAGCTTTCTTT
TRBJ1-4	12	many	TRBV28	-	CASSWMNEKLFF	TGTGCCAGCTCCTGGATGAATGAAAAACTGTTTTTT
TRBJ1-5	14	many	TRBV20-1	-	CSARGGTGNQPQHF	TGCAGTGCTAGAGGGGGGACGGGCAATCAGCCCCAGCATTTT
TRBJ1-6	16	many	TRBV28	-	CASSPEGPHSKSPLHF	TGTGCCAGCAGTCCGGAAGGCCCACATAGCAAATCACCCCTCCACTTT
TRBJ2-7	15	-	TRBV18	TRBD2	CASSLLAGLTYEQYF	TGTGCCAGCTCCCTACTAGCGGGATTAACCTACGAGCAGTACTTC
TRBJ2-7	14	-	TRBV9	-	CASSVGPGVHEQYF	TGTGCCAGCAGCGTAGGTCCAGGGGTCCACGAGCAGTACTTC
TRBJ1-5	13	many	TRBV24-1	-	CATSAGTNQPQHF	TGTGCCACCAGTGCCGGGACTAATCAGCCCCAGCATTTT
TRBJ1-4	14	-	TRBV5-1	-	CASSLGMINEKLFF	TGCGCCAGCAGCTTGGGCATGATTAATGAAAAACTGTTTTTT
TRBJ1-2	14	-	TRBV20-1	-	CSARSLQSYVGYTF	TGCAGTGCTAGATCCCTACAGAGTTATGTTGGCTACACCTTC
TRBJ1-5	14	-	TRBV6-1	-	CASKTGFSNQPQHF	TGTGCCAGCAAAACAGGGTTTAGCAATCAGCCCCAGCATTTT
TRBJ2-5	15	few	TRBV5-6	-	CASSSKLDRQETQYF	TGTGCCAGCAGCTCAAAGTTGGACCGCCAAGAGACCCAGTACTTC
TRBJ1-2	14	-	TRBV19	-	CASSISGSNYGYTF	TGTGCCAGTAGTATTTCAGGAAGCAACTATGGCTACACCTTC
TRBJ1-4	16	many	TRBV20-1	-	CSAPEGRITTNEKLFF	TGCAGTGCCCCGGAGGGGAGGATCACAACTAATGAAAAACTGTTTTTT
TRBJ2-7	16	-	TRBV2	-	CASSDIGPKGLYEQYF	TGTGCCAGCAGTGATATTGGGCCAAAAGGGCTTTACGAGCAGTACTTC
TRBJ2-2	16	few	TRBV20-1	-	CSARDRRGPNTGEPFF	TGCAGTGCTAGAGATCGTCGGGGGCCTAACACCGGGGAGCCGTTTTTT
TRBJ2-7	12	many	TRBV20-1	-	CSAGVGSYEQYF	TGCAGTGCGGGAGTCGGGTCCTACGAGCAGTACTTC
TRBJ1-5	15	-	TRBV27	-	CASRRSSPSNQPQHF	TGTGCCAGCAGGAGGAGTAGCCCTAGCAATCAGCCCCAGCATTTT
TRBJ1-2	15	many	TRBV28	-	CASSRVSGNGYGYTF	TGTGCCAGCAGTCGTGTATCAGGGAACGGCTATGGCTACACCTTC
TRBJ2-7	15	-	TRBV5-1	-	CASSLRQSPTYEQYF	TGCGCCAGCAGCCTCAGGCAGAGTCCGACCTACGAGCAGTACTTC
TRBJ2-3	14	few	TRBV2	-	CASRWWGRTDTQYF	TGTGCCAGCAGGTGGTGGGGGAGGACAGATACGCAGTATTTT
TRBJ2-7	17	-	TRBV7-2	-	CASSLVGFGDTAYEQYF	TGTGCCAGCAGCTTAGTGGGGTTTGGGGACACAGCCTACGAGCAGTACTTC
TRBJ2-5	15	-	TRBV2	TRBD1	CASSLGDRSGETQYF	TGTGCCAGCAGCTTAGGGGACAGATCAGGAGAGACCCAGTACTTC
TRBJ2-5	16	-	TRBV20-1	TRBD2	CSIAGGPSEFERTQYF	TGCAGTATAGCGGGAGGGCCGTCAGAGTTTGAGCGGACCCAGTACTTC
TRBJ2-5	14	many	TRBV28	-	CASSPWRGKETQYF	TGTGCCAGCAGTCCGTGGAGGGGGAAAGAGACCCAGTACTTC
TRBJ1-2	12	many	TRBV30	-	CAWIPMGNGYTF	TGTGCCTGGATCCCGATGGGGAATGGCTACACCTTC
TRBJ2-7	13	-	TRBV20-1	-	CSASEFLHYEQYF	TGCAGTGCTAGCGAGTTTCTCCACTACGAGCAGTACTTC
TRBJ2-3	13	few	TRBV5-1	TRBD1	CASGDRGQDTQYF	TGCGCCAGCGGGGACAGGGGGCAAGATACGCAGTATTTT
TRBJ2-7	14	many	TRBV28	-	CASSPLLDYYEQYF	TGTGCCAGCAGTCCCCTCTTAGACTATTACGAGCAGTACTTC
TRBJ1-4	18	few	TRBV3-1	TRBD1	CASSQVSGTGTGVKKLFF	TGTGCCAGCAGCCAAGTTTCGGGAACCGGGACAGGGGTGAAAAAACTGTTTTTT
TRBJ1-6	15	-	TRBV3-1	-	CASSLNSEGYSPLHF	TGTGCCAGCAGCCTAAATTCGGAGGGCTATTCACCCCTCCACTTT
TRBJ2-7	12	-	TRBV12-3/TRBV12-4	TRBD2	CASSFSGRSLYF	TGTGCCAGCAGTTTTAGCGGGAGAAGCTTGTACTTC
TRBJ2-5	14	many	TRBV10-3	TRBD1	CAISTTGSFETQYF	TGTGCCATCAGCACGACAGGGAGTTTCGAGACCCAGTACTTC
TRBJ2-7	13	many	TRBV11-2	TRBD2	CASSSYRGLEQYF	TGTGCCAGCAGCTCTTACCGGGGACTAGAGCAGTACTTC
TRBJ1-2	14	many	TRBV28	TRBD1	CASSSRTGWGGYTF	TGTGCCAGCAGTTCGAGGACAGGGTGGGGTGGCTACACCTTC
TRBJ2-1	17	-	TRBV5-1	TRBD1	CASSLAFRTGDWYEQFF	TGCGCCAGCAGCTTGGCCTTCAGGACAGGGGATTGGTATGAGCAGTTCTTC
TRBJ2-7	19	few	TRBV6-5	TRBD2	CASSTRPVSRLAGWYEQYF	TGTGCCAGCAGTACTCGGCCCGTTTCAAGGCTAGCGGGATGGTACGAGCAGTACTTC
TRBJ2-1	18	once	TRBV5-1	-	CASSLPSWGPEGNYEQFF	TGCGCCAGCAGCTTACCCTCGTGGGGTCCCGAGGGGAACTATGAGCAGTTCTTC
TRBJ2-5	18	few	TRBV11-2	-	CASSLDRASFTYQETQYF	TGTGCCAGCAGCTTAGATAGGGCCAGCTTCACGTACCAAGAGACCCAGTACTTC
TRBJ2-1	13	-	TRBV10-3	-	CAISDLQWHEQFF	TGTGCCATCAGTGATCTGCAATGGCATGAGCAGTTCTTC
TRBJ2-3	17	-	TRBV20-1	TRBD1	CSAPPVAPGQERDTQYF	TGCAGTGCCCCACCCGTAGCCCCGGGACAGGAGCGAGATACGCAGTATTTT
TRBJ2-3	15	-	TRBV20-1	TRBD2	CSALTSGDFTDTQYF	TGCAGTGCGTTGACTAGCGGGGACTTCACAGATACGCAGTATTTT
TRBJ1-1	12	-	TRBV19	-	CASSIGRGEAFF	TGTGCCAGTAGTATAGGCAGGGGTGAAGCTTTCTTT
TRBJ2-4	18	many	TRBV6-1	TRBD2	CASSPSGLAGIAKNIQYF	TGTGCCAGCAGTCCCTCGGGCCTAGCGGGGATAGCCAAAAACATTCAGTACTTC
TRBJ1-1	13	-	TRBV30	-	CAWSTGMNTEAFF	TGTGCCTGGAGTACAGGGATGAACACTGAAGCTTTCTTT
TRBJ2-4	14	-	TRBV19	-	CASTQGGGKNIQYF	TGTGCCAGTACCCAGGGGGGAGGCAAAAACATTCAGTACTTC